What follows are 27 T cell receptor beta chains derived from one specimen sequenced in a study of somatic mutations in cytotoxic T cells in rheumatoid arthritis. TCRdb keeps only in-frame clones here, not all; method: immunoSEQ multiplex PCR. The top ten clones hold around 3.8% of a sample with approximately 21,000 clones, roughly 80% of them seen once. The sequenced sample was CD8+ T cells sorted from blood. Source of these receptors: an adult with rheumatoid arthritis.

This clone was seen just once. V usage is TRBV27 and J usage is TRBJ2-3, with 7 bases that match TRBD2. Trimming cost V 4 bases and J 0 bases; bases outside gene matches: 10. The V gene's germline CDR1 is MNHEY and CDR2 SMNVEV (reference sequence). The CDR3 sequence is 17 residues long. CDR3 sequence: CASSSPWEAGSTDTQYF. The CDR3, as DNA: TGTGCCAGCAGTTCGCCCTGGGAAGCGGGGAGCACAGATACGCAGTATTTT.

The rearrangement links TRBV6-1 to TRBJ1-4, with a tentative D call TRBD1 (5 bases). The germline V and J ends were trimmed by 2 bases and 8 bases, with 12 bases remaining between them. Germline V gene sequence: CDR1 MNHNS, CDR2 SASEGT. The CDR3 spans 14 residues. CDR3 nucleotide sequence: TGTGCCAGCAGTGAATTCCCAGGGAGGGAAAAACTGTTTTTT. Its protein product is CASSEFPGREKLFF.

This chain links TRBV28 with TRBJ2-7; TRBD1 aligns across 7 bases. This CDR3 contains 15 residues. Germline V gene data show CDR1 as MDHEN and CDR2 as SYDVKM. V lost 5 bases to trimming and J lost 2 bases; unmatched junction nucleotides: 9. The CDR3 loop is CASSIGTVTPYEQYF. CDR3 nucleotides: TGTGCCAGCAGTATCGGGACAGTTACCCCCTACGAGCAGTACTTC.

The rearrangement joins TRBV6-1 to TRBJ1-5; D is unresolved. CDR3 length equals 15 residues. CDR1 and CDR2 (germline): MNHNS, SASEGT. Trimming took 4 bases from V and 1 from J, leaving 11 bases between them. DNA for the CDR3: TGTGCCAGCAGTGTGGACCCGGGAAGCAATCAGCCCCAGCATTTT. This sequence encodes CASSVDPGSNQPQHF.

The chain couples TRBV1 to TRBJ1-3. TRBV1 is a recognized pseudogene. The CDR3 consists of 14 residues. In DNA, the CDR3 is TGCACCAGCAGCCTCCTGGGTGCTTCAAACACCATATATTTT. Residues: CTSSLLGASNTIYF.

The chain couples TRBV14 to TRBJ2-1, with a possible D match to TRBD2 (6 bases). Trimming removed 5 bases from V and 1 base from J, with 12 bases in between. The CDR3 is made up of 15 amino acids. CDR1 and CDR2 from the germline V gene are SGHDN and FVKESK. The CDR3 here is CASSERVSSYNEQFF. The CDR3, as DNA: TGTGCCAGCAGCGAGCGGGTCTCTTCCTACAATGAGCAGTTCTTC.

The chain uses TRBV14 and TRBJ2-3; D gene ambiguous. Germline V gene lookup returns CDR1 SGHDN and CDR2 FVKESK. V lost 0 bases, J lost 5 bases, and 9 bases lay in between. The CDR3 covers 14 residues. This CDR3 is CASSQENLGDTQYF. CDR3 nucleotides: TGTGCCAGCAGCCAAGAAAATTTAGGAGATACGCAGTATTTT.

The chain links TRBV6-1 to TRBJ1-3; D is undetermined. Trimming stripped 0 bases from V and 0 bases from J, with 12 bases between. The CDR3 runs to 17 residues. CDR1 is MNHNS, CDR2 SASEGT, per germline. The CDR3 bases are TGTGCCAGCAGTGAAGCGAAAGGTTATCACTCTGGAAACACCATATATTTT. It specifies CASSEAKGYHSGNTIYF.

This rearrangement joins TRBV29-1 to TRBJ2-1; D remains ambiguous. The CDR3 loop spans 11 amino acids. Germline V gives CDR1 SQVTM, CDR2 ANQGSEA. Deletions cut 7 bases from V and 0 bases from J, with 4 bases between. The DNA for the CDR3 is TGCAGCGGGAGCTCCTACAATGAGCAGTTCTTC. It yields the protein CSGSSYNEQFF.

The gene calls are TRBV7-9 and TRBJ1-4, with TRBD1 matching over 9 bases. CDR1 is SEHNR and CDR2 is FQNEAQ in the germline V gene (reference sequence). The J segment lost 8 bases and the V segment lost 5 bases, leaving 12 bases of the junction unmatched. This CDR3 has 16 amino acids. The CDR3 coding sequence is TGTGCCAGCAGCGATTTTTCCGGGACAGGGAGCGAAAAACTGTTTTTT. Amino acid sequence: CASSDFSGTGSEKLFF.

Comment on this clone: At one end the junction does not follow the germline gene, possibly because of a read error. CDR3 nucleotide sequence: TGCAGTGCTAGCGCTTGGGCCTTC. Translation gives CSASAWAF. The chain recombines TRBV20-1 with TRBJ1-2, with D unclear. Looked up from germline, CDR1 is DFQATT and CDR2 is SNEGSKA (reference sequence). The CDR3 loop spans 8 amino acids.

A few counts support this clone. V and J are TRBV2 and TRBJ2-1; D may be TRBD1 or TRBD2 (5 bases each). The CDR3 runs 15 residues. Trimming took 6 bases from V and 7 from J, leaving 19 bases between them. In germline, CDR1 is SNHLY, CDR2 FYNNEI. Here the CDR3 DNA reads TGTGCCAGCAGCCTTAAAGTTCTGAGGGGAAATGAGCAGTTCTTC. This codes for CASSLKVLRGNEQFF.

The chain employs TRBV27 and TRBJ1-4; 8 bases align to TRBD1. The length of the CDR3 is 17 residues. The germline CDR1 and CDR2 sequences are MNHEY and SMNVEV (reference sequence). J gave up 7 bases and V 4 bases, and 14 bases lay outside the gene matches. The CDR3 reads CASSSRGIQGALEKLFF. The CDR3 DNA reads TGTGCCAGCAGTTCTCGGGGTATCCAGGGGGCGCTTGAAAAACTGTTTTTT.

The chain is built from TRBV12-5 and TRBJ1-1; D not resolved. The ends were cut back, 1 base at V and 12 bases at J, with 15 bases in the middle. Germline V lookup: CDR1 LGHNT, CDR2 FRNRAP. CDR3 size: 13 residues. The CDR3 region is CASGLGIDPEPFF. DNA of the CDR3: TGTGCTAGTGGTTTGGGAATAGACCCCGAGCCTTTCTTT.

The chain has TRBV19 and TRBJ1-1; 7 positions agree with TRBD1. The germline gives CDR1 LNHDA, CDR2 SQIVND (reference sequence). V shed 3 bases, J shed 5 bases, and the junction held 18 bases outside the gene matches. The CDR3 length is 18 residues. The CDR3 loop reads CASSISRGRLKVDTEAFF. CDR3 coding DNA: TGTGCCAGTAGTATTTCGAGGGGGCGCCTTAAAGTAGATACTGAAGCTTTCTTT.

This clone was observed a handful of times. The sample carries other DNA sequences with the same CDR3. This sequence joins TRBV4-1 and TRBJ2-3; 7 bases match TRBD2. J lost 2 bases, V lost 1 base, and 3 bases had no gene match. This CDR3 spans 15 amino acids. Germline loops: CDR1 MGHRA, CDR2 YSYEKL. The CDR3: CASSQGEGFTDTQYF. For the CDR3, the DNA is TGCGCCAGCAGCCAAGGGGAGGGTTTCACAGATACGCAGTATTTT.

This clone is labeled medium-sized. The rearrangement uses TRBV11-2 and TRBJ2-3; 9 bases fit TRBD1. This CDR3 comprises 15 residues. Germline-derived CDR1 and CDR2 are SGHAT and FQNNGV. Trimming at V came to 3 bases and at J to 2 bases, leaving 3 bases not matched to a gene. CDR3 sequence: CASSFHRGHTDTQYF. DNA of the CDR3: TGTGCCAGCAGCTTTCACAGGGGGCACACAGATACGCAGTATTTT.

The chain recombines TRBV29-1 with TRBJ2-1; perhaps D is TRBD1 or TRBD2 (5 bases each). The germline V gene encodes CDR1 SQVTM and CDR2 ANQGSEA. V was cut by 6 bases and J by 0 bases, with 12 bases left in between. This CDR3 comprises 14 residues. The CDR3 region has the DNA TGCAGCGTCCAGGGAGTCAGCTCCTACAATGAGCAGTTCTTC. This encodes CSVQGVSSYNEQFF.

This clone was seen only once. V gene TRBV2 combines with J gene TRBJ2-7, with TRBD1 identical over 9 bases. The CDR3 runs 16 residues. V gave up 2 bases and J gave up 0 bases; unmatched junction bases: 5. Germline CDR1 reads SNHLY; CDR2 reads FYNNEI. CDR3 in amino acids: CASSESWTGVSYEQYF. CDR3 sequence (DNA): TGTGCCAGCAGTGAATCCTGGACAGGGGTCTCCTACGAGCAGTACTTC.

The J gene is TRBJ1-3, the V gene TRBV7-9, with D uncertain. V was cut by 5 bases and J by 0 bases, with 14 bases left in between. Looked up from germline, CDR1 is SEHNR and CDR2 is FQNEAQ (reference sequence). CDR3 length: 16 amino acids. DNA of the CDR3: TGTGCCAGCAGCGGGTCCCCGGGGTTCTCTGGAAACACCATATATTTT. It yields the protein CASSGSPGFSGNTIYF. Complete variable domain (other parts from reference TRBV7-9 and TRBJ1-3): DTGVSQNPRHKITKRGQNVTFRCDPISEHNRLYWYRQTLGQGPEFLTYFQNEAQLEKSRLLSDRFSAERPKGSFSTLEIQRTEQGDSAMYLCASSGSPGFSGNTIYFGEGSWLTVV.

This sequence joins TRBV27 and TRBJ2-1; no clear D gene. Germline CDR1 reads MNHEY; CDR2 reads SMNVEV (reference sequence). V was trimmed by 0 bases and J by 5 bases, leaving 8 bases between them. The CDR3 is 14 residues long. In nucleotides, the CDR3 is TGTGCCAGCAGTTTATCCGGGCCGCACAATGAGCAGTTCTTC. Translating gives CASSLSGPHNEQFF.

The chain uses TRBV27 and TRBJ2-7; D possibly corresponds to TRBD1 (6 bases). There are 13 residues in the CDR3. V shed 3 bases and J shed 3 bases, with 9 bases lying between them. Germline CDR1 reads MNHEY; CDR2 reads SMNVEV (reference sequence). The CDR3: CASSFGGHYEQYF. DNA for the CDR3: TGTGCCAGCAGTTTTGGGGGCCACTACGAGCAGTACTTC.

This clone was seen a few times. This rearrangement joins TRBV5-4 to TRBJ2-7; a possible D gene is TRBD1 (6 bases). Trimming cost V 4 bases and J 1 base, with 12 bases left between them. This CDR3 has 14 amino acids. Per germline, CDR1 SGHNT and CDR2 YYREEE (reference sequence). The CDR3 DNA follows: TGTGCCAGCAGCCTAGGGACATTTTCCTACGAGCAGTACTTC. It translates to CASSLGTFSYEQYF.

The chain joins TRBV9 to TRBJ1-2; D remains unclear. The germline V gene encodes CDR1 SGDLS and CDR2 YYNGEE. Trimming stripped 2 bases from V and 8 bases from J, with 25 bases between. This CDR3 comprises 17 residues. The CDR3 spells CASSVDTMGRSPRGYTF. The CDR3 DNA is TGTGCCAGCAGCGTCGATACAATGGGGAGGAGTCCACGGGGCTACACCTTC.

The CDR3 region has the DNA TGTGCCAGCCCGACGTCACCGGGAGTCCGAGAGACCCAGTACTTC. This gives the protein CASPTSPGVRETQYF. The V and J genes are TRBV6-5 and TRBJ2-5; possibly TRBD2 for D (6 bases). V lost 8 bases to trimming and J lost 4 bases, with 20 bases between them. This CDR3 is 15 amino acids long. Germline CDR1 is MNHEY and CDR2 is SVGAGI.

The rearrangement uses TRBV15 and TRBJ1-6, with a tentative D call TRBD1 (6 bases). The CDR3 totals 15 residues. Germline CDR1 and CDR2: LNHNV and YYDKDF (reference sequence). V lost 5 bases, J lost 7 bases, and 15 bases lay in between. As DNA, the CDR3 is TGTGCCACCAGCCGCGAACAGGGAGTCAATTCACCCCTCCACTTT. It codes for CATSREQGVNSPLHF.

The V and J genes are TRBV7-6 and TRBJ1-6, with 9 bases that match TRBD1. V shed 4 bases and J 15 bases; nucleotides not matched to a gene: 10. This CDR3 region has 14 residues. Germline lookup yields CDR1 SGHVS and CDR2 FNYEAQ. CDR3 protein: CASSWDPGQGDLHF. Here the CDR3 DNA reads TGTGCCAGCAGCTGGGACCCGGGACAGGGCGACCTCCACTTT.